Listed below are T cell receptor beta chains from one sample, sequenced in a study of cytomegalovirus exposure and HLA in healthy donors. Here immunoSEQ multiplex PCR was the method, and the copy in TCRdb shows in-frame clones only, minus some. The table lists approximately 160,000 clones, 75% of them singletons. Sequencing was performed on PBMCs. The receptor set was obtained from a male donor in good health and CMV-seronegative. Both conserved end residues are part of each CDR3. The D gene is left open where the match is weak. Expanded clones are given a class, and other clones once, few, many or no size at all.

V gene: TRBV6-5
clone size: once
J gene: TRBJ2-7
D gene: NA
CDR3 DNA: TGTGCCAGCAGTTACACTAATTGGGAGGTGCAGTACTTC
CDR3 protein: CASSYTNWEVQYF

V gene: TRBV15
clone size: NA
J gene: TRBJ2-4
D gene: NA
CDR3 DNA: TGTGCCACCAGCAGGCCTATGGGAGACATTCAGTACTTC
CDR3 protein: CATSRPMGDIQYF

V gene: TRBV7-2
clone size: NA
J gene: TRBJ2-7
D gene: NA
CDR3 DNA: TGTGCCAGCAGCTTGGAGGATCGCTACGAGCAGTACTTC
CDR3 protein: CASSLEDRYEQYF

V gene: TRBV10-3
clone size: NA
J gene: TRBJ1-3
D gene: NA
CDR3 DNA: TGTGCCATCAGTGACCCGAGCTCTGGAAACACCATATATTTT
CDR3 protein: CAISDPSSGNTIYF

V gene: TRBV7-8
clone size: NA
J gene: TRBJ1-2
D gene: NA
CDR3 DNA: TGTGCCAGCAGCCCAGGGCTCTATGGCTACACCTTC
CDR3 protein: CASSPGLYGYTF

V gene: TRBV19
clone size: NA
J gene: TRBJ1-5
D gene: TRBD1
CDR3 DNA: TGTGCCAGTAGTAGAGACAGGGGGGCAAATCAGCCCCAGCATTTT
CDR3 protein: CASSRDRGANQPQHF

V gene: TRBV14
clone size: NA
J gene: TRBJ2-2
D gene: TRBD2
CDR3 DNA: TGTGCCAGCAGGTCTAGCGGGGCGGACACCGGGGAGCTGTTTTTT
CDR3 protein: CASRSSGADTGELFF

V gene: TRBV2
clone size: NA
J gene: TRBJ2-1
D gene: NA
CDR3 DNA: TGTGCCAGCAGTGTAACTAGGGATGAGCAGTTCTTC
CDR3 protein: CASSVTRDEQFF

V gene: TRBV5-1
clone size: NA
J gene: TRBJ2-7
D gene: TRBD1
CDR3 DNA: TGCGCCAGCAGCTTCCGGACAGGGCCATCCTACGAGCAGTACTTC
CDR3 protein: CASSFRTGPSYEQYF

V gene: TRBV2
clone size: NA
J gene: TRBJ1-5
D gene: NA
CDR3 DNA: TGTGCCAGCAGTGAAGGGGGGCATGTCAATCAGCCCCAGCATTTT
CDR3 protein: CASSEGGHVNQPQHF

V gene: TRBV5-6
clone size: NA
J gene: TRBJ2-1
D gene: NA
CDR3 DNA: TGTGCCAGCAGCTCCCCGGTATTAGGGGTCAATGAGCAGTTCTTC
CDR3 protein: CASSSPVLGVNEQFF

V gene: TRBV2
clone size: few
J gene: TRBJ2-7
D gene: NA
CDR3 DNA: TGTGCCAGCACCTCCGGGTACGAGCAGTACTTC
CDR3 protein: CASTSGYEQYF

V gene: TRBV7-2
clone size: NA
J gene: TRBJ2-5
D gene: TRBD2
CDR3 DNA: TGTGCCAGCAGCCCTGGGACTAGCGGGAGCCACGGGGAGACCCAGTACTTC
CDR3 protein: CASSPGTSGSHGETQYF

V gene: TRBV6-4
clone size: NA
J gene: TRBJ2-1
D gene: TRBD1
CDR3 DNA: TGTGCCAGCAGTGACCCCGGGACAGGGGACTACAATGAGCAGTTCTTC
CDR3 protein: CASSDPGTGDYNEQFF

V gene: TRBV19
clone size: NA
J gene: TRBJ2-1
D gene: TRBD1
CDR3 DNA: TGTGCCAGTAGCCGTACCGGGACAGAATACAATGAGCAGTTCTTC
CDR3 protein: CASSRTGTEYNEQFF

V gene: TRBV10-3
clone size: NA
J gene: TRBJ2-7
D gene: TRBD1
CDR3 DNA: TGTGCCATCAGTGACCTCGGACAGGGGAACTACGAGCAGTACTTC
CDR3 protein: CAISDLGQGNYEQYF

V gene: TRBV13
clone size: NA
J gene: TRBJ2-1
D gene: TRBD2
CDR3 DNA: TGTGCCAGCAGCTGGACTAGCGGGGGGGCAACTGAGCAGTTCTTC
CDR3 protein: CASSWTSGGATEQFF

V gene: TRBV27
clone size: NA
J gene: TRBJ1-1
D gene: NA
CDR3 DNA: TGTGCCAGTAGTGGACAGTACCACACTGAAGCTTTCTTT
CDR3 protein: CASSGQYHTEAFF

V gene: TRBV5-6
clone size: NA
J gene: TRBJ2-7
D gene: NA
CDR3 DNA: TGTGCCAGCAGCTTGGGAGGGAGTGCCTACGAGCAGTACTTC
CDR3 protein: CASSLGGSAYEQYF

V gene: TRBV19
clone size: NA
J gene: TRBJ1-2
D gene: NA
CDR3 DNA: TGTGCCAGTAGTGGTTTAGTCGAGGCGGAATCTAACTATGGCTACACCTTC
CDR3 protein: CASSGLVEAESNYGYTF

V gene: TRBV9
clone size: NA
J gene: TRBJ1-2
D gene: NA
CDR3 DNA: TGTGCCAGCAGCGAATTGCAGGGGAGCTACACCTTC
CDR3 protein: CASSELQGSYTF

V gene: TRBV5-1
clone size: NA
J gene: TRBJ2-3
D gene: TRBD2
CDR3 DNA: TGCGCCAGCAGCTTGGTTCGCGGGAGGGCCCTCGGAGATACGCAGTATTTT
CDR3 protein: CASSLVRGRALGDTQYF

V gene: TRBV7-2
clone size: NA
J gene: TRBJ1-1
D gene: NA
CDR3 DNA: TGTGCCAGCAGTCTGGTTAGGAACACTGAAGCTTTCTTT
CDR3 protein: CASSLVRNTEAFF